This T cell receptor beta chain comes out of a study of cytotoxic CD8 clonotypes in ibrutinib-treated CLL. As for the study in general: Samples yielded averages of hundreds of thousands of productive templates and roughly 91,000 productive rearrangements.

Germline values: CDR1 MDHEN, CDR2 SYDVKM. The CDR3 length is 14 residues. V trimming: 6 bases; J trimming: 0 bases; junction bases outside the gene matches: 2. Assay used: immunoSEQ multiplex PCR; TCRdb lists only in-frame clones, some missing. The data hold roughly 160,000 clones, with more than 80% observed a single time. The receptor's source is a human donor with chronic lymphocytic leukemia. This specimen consisted of PBMCs, obtained after 24 months of ibrutinib treatment. J is TRBJ2-7 and V is TRBV28, with 10 positions matching TRBD1. The CDR3 DNA follows: TGTGCCAGCAGGGGACAGGGGAACTCCTACGAGCAGTACTTC. Amino acids: CASRGQGNSYEQYF.